The 7 T cell receptor beta chains below were found in one sample sequenced in a study of OX40 agonist ivuxolimab in advanced cancers. Profiled with immunoSEQ multiplex PCR; TCRdb holds only in-frame clones, not every one. The sample has about 93,000 clones; around 94% are singletons. The material was CD4+ or CD8+ T cells sorted from blood, obtained in a trial of the OX40 agonist ivuxolimab. These receptors were obtained from an adult with an advanced solid tumor such as melanoma, head and neck, liver or kidney cancer.

The chain employs TRBV13 and TRBJ2-3, with TRBD1 matching over 8 bases. CDR1 and CDR2 from the germline V gene are PRHDT and FYEKMQ (reference sequence). The CDR3 extends over 13 amino acids. With 9 bases clipped from V and 1 base from J, the junction kept 3 bases outside the gene matches. CDR3 protein: CASSTGGTDTQYF. In nucleotides, the CDR3 is TGTGCCAGTTCGACAGGGGGCACAGATACGCAGTATTTT.

The chain couples TRBV5-6 to TRBJ2-7; 9 positions match TRBD1. J was trimmed by 5 bases and V by 4 bases; bases with no gene match: 13. Germline assignment: CDR1 SGHDT and CDR2 YYEEEE. The CDR3 covers 16 residues. This CDR3 is CASSEDRDRVFNEQYF. The CDR3, as DNA: TGTGCCAGCAGCGAAGACCGGGACAGGGTCTTCAACGAGCAGTACTTC.

The chain couples TRBV9 to TRBJ2-1; D is possibly TRBD1 or TRBD2 (5 bases each). Germline CDR1 SGDLS, CDR2 YYNGEE. CDR3 length equals 14 residues. V lost 3 bases, J lost 9 bases, and 16 bases lay in between. CDR3 coding DNA: TGTGCCAGCAGCGAGGACAATCTCCGGGGTGAGCAGTTCTTC. Its translation is CASSEDNLRGEQFF.

V and J are TRBV2 and TRBJ2-7; D unresolved. Trimming stripped 7 bases from V and 0 bases from J, with 7 bases between. Per the germline V gene, CDR1 is SNHLY and CDR2 is FYNNEI. This CDR3 has 12 amino acids. CDR3 in DNA: TGTGCCAGCATCGAAGCCTCCTACGAGCAGTACTTC. Translation: CASIEASYEQYF.

The rearrangement joins TRBV19 to TRBJ2-7; no reliable D call. V was cut by 3 bases and J by 1 base, with 7 bases left in between. Per germline, CDR1 LNHDA and CDR2 SQIVND (reference sequence). The CDR3 loop spans 13 amino acids. The DNA of the CDR3 is TGTGCCAGTAGTATCACACTTTCCTACGAGCAGTACTTC. Translating it yields CASSITLSYEQYF.

This chain connects TRBV2 to TRBJ1-3, with D possibly being TRBD1 (6 bases). Per germline, CDR1 SNHLY and CDR2 FYNNEI. The CDR3 consists of 13 residues. Trimming removed 11 bases at V and 8 bases at J, with 19 bases between. CDR3 in DNA: TGTGCCTTTAATGGGGGCTTCTCAGACACCATATATTTT. Translating it yields CAFNGGFSDTIYF.

This clone occurred once. The CDR3: CATRDSRETQYF. CDR3 sequence (DNA): TGTGCCACCAGGGACTCTCGAGAGACCCAGTACTTC. The chain combines TRBV19 with TRBJ2-5, with D possibly being TRBD2 (6 bases). Germline values: CDR1 LNHDA, CDR2 SQIVND (reference sequence). The CDR3 consists of 12 residues. Trimming removed 10 bases from V and 4 bases from J, with 13 bases in between.